The clone carrying this T cell receptor (beta chain) was seen only a few times. Its antigen is undetermined. Per germline, CDR1 MNHEY and CDR2 SVGAGI. The CDR3 runs 15 residues. V lost 1 base to trimming and J lost 1 base, with 11 bases between them. A single record per CDR3 protein comes from TCRdb applying MiXCR to the 5' RACE reads. The sample includes under 900,000 distinct CDR3 sequences, about 20% of them seen just once. The data were taken from a study of identical twins. Findings and caveats of the study: Fewer insertions characterized abundant cord blood beta clonotypes, whereas memory repertoires showed none. Excess sharing between twins was weaker in beta out-of-frame sequences.

A further study also used this sample, focusing on T cells expressing NK-cell markers. That paper states: Within the sequenced cohort of eight donors, seven exhibited HCMV seropositivity and one was seronegative. Specificity for HCMV among expanded NKG2C+ T cell clones was not established.

This receptor was identified in a woman aged 18-29 years in good health. The chain carries TRBV6-5 and TRBJ2-7; D uncertain. Material for sequencing was PBMCs. The CDR3, as DNA: TGTGCCAGCAGTTACTTGGACGCCGGTTCCTACGAGCAGTACTTC. The encoded protein is CASSYLDAGSYEQYF.